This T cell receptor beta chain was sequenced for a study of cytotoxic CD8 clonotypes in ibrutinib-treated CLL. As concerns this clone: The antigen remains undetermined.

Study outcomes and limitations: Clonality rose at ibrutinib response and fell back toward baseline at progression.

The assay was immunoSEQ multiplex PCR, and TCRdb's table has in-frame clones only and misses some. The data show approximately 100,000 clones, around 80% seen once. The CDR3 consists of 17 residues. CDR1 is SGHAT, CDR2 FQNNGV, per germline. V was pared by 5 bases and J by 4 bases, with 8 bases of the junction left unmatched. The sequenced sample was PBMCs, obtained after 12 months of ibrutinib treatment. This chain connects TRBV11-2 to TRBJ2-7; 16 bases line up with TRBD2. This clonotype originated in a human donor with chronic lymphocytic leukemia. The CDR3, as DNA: TGTGCCAGCAGCCCGGGGACTAGCGGGGGGGCTAGGTACGAGCAGTACTTC. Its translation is CASSPGTSGGARYEQYF.